Listed below are T cell receptor beta chains from one sample, sequenced in a study of blood T cell repertoires in COVID-19. Produced via immunoSEQ multiplex PCR; TCRdb's table is partial and in-frame only. The sample lists 90,000 to 120,000 clones, 80% occurring once. Sequenced input: peripheral blood. The receptors originated from a man in his sixties or seventies with acute or convalescent COVID-19. Both conserved end residues are part of each CDR3. The D gene is left open where the match is weak. Clone size is stated in some rows and not others, as once, few, many or a class when expanded.

d_call,clone_size,cdr3_length,j_call,v_call,cdr3_aa,cdr3_nt
NA,NA,15,TRBJ2-2,TRBV6-2/TRBV6-3,CASSVSAGGTGELFF,TGTGCCAGCAGTGTATCCGCAGGAGGCACCGGGGAGCTGTTTTTT
TRBD1,NA,14,TRBJ1-2,TRBV6-5,CASSYDGQDYGYTF,TGTGCCAGCAGTTACGACGGACAGGATTATGGCTACACCTTC
TRBD2,NA,17,TRBJ2-3,TRBV5-3,CARSLEASGGLTDTQYF,TGTGCCAGAAGCTTGGAGGCTAGCGGGGGACTCACAGATACGCAGTATTTT
NA,NA,18,TRBJ2-3,TRBV6-1,CASSEMGQGRVRTDTQYF,TGTGCCAGCAGTGAAATGGGGCAGGGCAGAGTACGCACAGATACGCAGTATTTT
TRBD1,few,14,TRBJ1-5,TRBV11-2,CASSRQGGHQPQHF,TGTGCCAGCAGCCGACAGGGTGGGCATCAGCCCCAGCATTTT
NA,NA,16,TRBJ2-3,TRBV27,CASSLWQGRGTDTQYF,TGTGCCAGCAGTTTATGGCAGGGTCGGGGCACAGATACGCAGTATTTT
NA,NA,15,TRBJ1-1,TRBV10-3,CAISDEGGGLTEAFF,TGTGCCATCAGTGACGAAGGGGGGGGGCTCACTGAAGCTTTCTTT
NA,NA,15,TRBJ2-1,TRBV23-1,CASSHNDRSYNEQFF,TGCGCCAGCAGTCATAACGACAGGTCCTACAATGAGCAGTTCTTC
NA,NA,14,TRBJ2-3,TRBV24-1,CATSETGFTGTQYF,TGTGCCACCAGTGAGACAGGATTCACAGGTACGCAGTATTTT
NA,NA,11,TRBJ1-2,TRBV7-9,CASGPNYGYTF,TGTGCCAGCGGGCCTAACTATGGCTACACCTTC
NA,NA,13,TRBJ1-1,TRBV29-1,CSVVVDSNTEAFF,TGCAGCGTTGTGGTCGACTCGAACACTGAAGCTTTCTTT
TRBD1,NA,15,TRBJ2-1,TRBV28,CASRTSGQGAYEQFF,TGTGCCAGCAGGACCTCAGGACAGGGGGCTTATGAGCAGTTCTTC
TRBD1,NA,15,TRBJ2-3,TRBV6-4,CASSEKTGGADTQYF,TGTGCCAGCAGTGAAAAGACAGGGGGCGCAGATACGCAGTATTTT
TRBD1,NA,12,TRBJ2-1,TRBV6-5,CASSYLGQGEFF,TGTGCCAGCAGTTACCTTGGACAGGGGGAGTTCTTC
NA,few,14,TRBJ2-1,TRBV27,CASRRGSSYNEQFF,TGTGCCAGCAGAAGGGGTTCCTCCTACAATGAGCAGTTCTTC
TRBD1,NA,16,TRBJ1-6,TRBV2,CASRQTGGGNNSPLHF,TGTGCCAGCAGGCAGACAGGGGGCGGAAATAATTCACCCCTCCACTTT
TRBD2,NA,13,TRBJ2-3,TRBV3-1/TRBV3-2,CASSPGRADTQYF,TGTGCCAGCAGCCCCGGGAGGGCAGATACGCAGTATTTT
NA,NA,16,TRBJ1-2,TRBV5-6,CASSSGGRGSYYGYTF,TGTGCCAGCAGCTCCGGGGGTCGAGGGTCTTACTATGGCTACACCTTC
NA,NA,15,TRBJ1-2,TRBV7-2,CASSLPGQQNYGYTF,TGTGCCAGCAGCTTACCTGGACAGCAAAACTATGGCTACACCTTC
NA,NA,16,TRBJ2-7,TRBV21-1,CASSKDAAGGRPGQYF,TGTGCCAGCAGCAAAGACGCGGCAGGGGGTCGGCCCGGGCAGTACTTC
TRBD1,NA,15,TRBJ1-1,TRBV7-9,CASREDRGLYTEAFF,TGTGCCAGCAGGGAGGACAGGGGGCTCTACACTGAAGCTTTCTTT
TRBD2,few,15,TRBJ2-2,TRBV7-2,CASRRTSTNTGELFF,TGTGCCAGCAGACGGACTAGTACGAACACCGGGGAGCTGTTTTTT
NA,NA,13,TRBJ2-3,TRBV29-1,CSVVGGSTDTQYF,TGCAGCGTTGTTGGGGGGTCCACAGATACGCAGTATTTT
TRBD1,NA,14,TRBJ2-7,TRBV23-1,CASSQDRGDYEQYF,TGCGCCAGCAGTCAGGACAGGGGTGACTACGAGCAGTACTTC
TRBD2,NA,17,TRBJ2-2,TRBV5-1,CASSVLAGVANTGELFF,TGCGCCAGCAGCGTTCTAGCGGGGGTCGCGAACACCGGGGAGCTGTTTTTT
TRBD1,NA,13,TRBJ2-1,TRBV11-2,CASSSGQGNEQFF,TGTGCCAGCAGCTCGGGACAGGGCAATGAGCAGTTCTTC
TRBD1,NA,19,TRBJ2-6,TRBV4-1,CASSQERTGAEGWANVLTF,TGCGCCAGCAGCCAAGAGAGGACAGGTGCTGAGGGCTGGGCCAACGTCCTGACTTTC
TRBD2,once,16,TRBJ2-3,TRBV14,CASSPRLAGDTDTQYF,TGTGCCAGCAGCCCGCGACTAGCGGGGGACACAGATACGCAGTATTTT
TRBD1,few,15,TRBJ1-2,TRBV6-2/TRBV6-3,CASSRGDSLEVGYTF,TGTGCCAGCAGTAGAGGGGACAGTTTGGAGGTGGGCTACACCTTC
TRBD1,NA,17,TRBJ2-7,TRBV15,CATSRDLLTGVRYEQYF,TGTGCCACCAGCAGAGATCTTTTGACAGGGGTTCGCTACGAGCAGTACTTC
NA,NA,12,TRBJ2-2,TRBV10-1,CASSESIGELFF,TGCGCCAGCAGTGAGTCTATCGGGGAGCTGTTTTTT
NA,NA,13,TRBJ1-1,TRBV12-3/TRBV12-4,CASTLLQDTEAFF,TGTGCCAGCACCCTGCTCCAGGACACTGAAGCTTTCTTT